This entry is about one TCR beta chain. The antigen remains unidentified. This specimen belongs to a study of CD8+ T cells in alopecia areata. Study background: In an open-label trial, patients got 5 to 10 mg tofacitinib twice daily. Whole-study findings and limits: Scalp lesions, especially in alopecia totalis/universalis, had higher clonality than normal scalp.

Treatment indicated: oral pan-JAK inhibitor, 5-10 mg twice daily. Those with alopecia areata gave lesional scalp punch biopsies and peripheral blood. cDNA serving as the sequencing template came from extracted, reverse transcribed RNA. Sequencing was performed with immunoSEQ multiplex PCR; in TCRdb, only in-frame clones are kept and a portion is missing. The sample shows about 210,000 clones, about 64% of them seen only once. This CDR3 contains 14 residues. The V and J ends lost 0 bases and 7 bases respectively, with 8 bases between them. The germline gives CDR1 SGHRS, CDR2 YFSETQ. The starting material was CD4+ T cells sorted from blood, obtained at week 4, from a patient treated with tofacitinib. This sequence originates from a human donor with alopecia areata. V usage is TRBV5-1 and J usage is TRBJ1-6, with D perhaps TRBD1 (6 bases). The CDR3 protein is CASSLGQANSPLHF. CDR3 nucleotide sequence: TGCGCCAGCAGCTTGGGACAGGCGAATTCACCCCTCCACTTT.